This record looks at one TCR beta chain sequence and its context. Its binding antigen is unknown. Nothing much larger sits one base from this clone, and base qualities are not available. This entry comes from a study of T cells in tuberculosis (dated by TCRdb to 2016 to 2018). With respect to the entire study: The study combined CD1B tetramers and high-throughput TCR immunosequencing to characterize T cells specific for the mycobacterial lipid antigen glucose monomycolate (GMM). PBMC from active tuberculosis patients were archived either before standard anti-tuberculosis treatment began or within 7 days of the start of that treatment. A South African clinical cohort compared IGRA-negative adolescents, IGRA-positive adolescents with latent tuberculosis and adults with active tuberculosis, about ten per group.

The patients with active tuberculosis were newly diagnosed, HIV-seronegative South African adults aged 18 years or older. Active tuberculosis was confirmed by positive sputum smear microscopy and/or positive M. tuberculosis culture. Immunosequencing of unsorted cryopreserved PBMC covered, on average, approximately 100,000 T cells per clinical donor. The immunoSEQ multiplex PCR assay was used to generate TCR libraries, with TCR-beta and/or TCR-alpha/delta assays applied to each sample. The amplified TCR libraries were sequenced on the Illumina high-throughput platform. Processing in the source paper ran as follows. Clustering and dimensionality reduction relied on pairwise TCRdist distances among GMM-specific receptors from T cells that were either sorted ex vivo or expanded in vitro. Each clinical repertoire received a mean NN-distance score, defined as the average TCRdist to the nearest 10% of tetramer-positive reference sequences. GEM TCR motif frequency was calculated as the fraction of unique TCRs that matched known GEM sequences by V/J usage and CDR3 length. Linear discriminant analysis with leave-one-out cross-validation, implemented in scikit-learn, was used to classify active tuberculosis. TCRdb obtained this table from immuneACCESS and retained in-frame rearrangements with V and J assigned. These tables miss some clones; where compared with another copy, unresolved V genes account for less than half of the shortfall, and the remainder is unexplained. V and J calls and clone size are those listed in that table; D and trimming were worked out from the DNA. The sample includes 9,500 to 13,000 clones, with 85% to 95% observed a single time. Roughly 13% of the sample rests with the top ten.

Measured from the cysteine to the phenylalanine, the CDR3 is 14 residues long. CDR3 DNA only is kept here, 42 bases in frame from base 1. Deletion took 5 bases off V and 5 bases off J, with a span of 15 bases between the germline ends. Looking up the germline V gene (reference sequence) yields CDR1 MNHNY and CDR2 SVGAGI. What the authors observed across the whole study: With the diverse GMM-specific repertoire as input, a classifier achieved around 87% accuracy (AUROC roughly 0.88), whereas GEM motif frequencies as input gave more than 55% accuracy. Smaller mean NN-distances to GMM-specific TCRs were observed in active tuberculosis TCR-alpha repertoires than in IGRA-negative controls, suggesting clonal expansion of GMM-specific TCRs. Clinical samples were chosen by availability of cryopreserved specimens, and active tuberculosis cases were adults while controls were adolescents. The smaller NN-distances were partly driven by shorter CDR3-alpha lengths in active tuberculosis patients, and the difference for TCR-beta did not reach statistical significance.

The receptor was isolated from an adult with tuberculosis. The sequence is built from TRBV6-6 and TRBJ2-5; the best D guess is TRBD2, with 6 bases matching. The sequenced sample was PBMCs. The CDR3 protein is CASSPLRGSETQYF. DNA sequence: TGTGCCAGCAGTCCACTTCGGGGGTCGGAGACCCAGTACTTC.